These T cell receptor beta chains were read from a single sample in a study of human T cells and chemical hapten exposure. TCRdb recomputed calls from the RACE reads with MiXCR, one row per CDR3 protein. The sample includes about 160,000 distinct CDR3 sequences, around a quarter of them seen just once. This material consisted of whole blood, taken in connection with sensitization to the hapten diphenylcyclopropenone (DPC). The origin of the receptors is a woman aged 18 to 35 with alopecia areata. Some clones in this sample may be carry-over from other donors' samples. The CDR3 runs from the conserved cysteine through the conserved F or W. D genes are given only for firm matches. A clone size is listed for some rows: how often the clone was seen (once, few, many), or a class if it is expanded.

>.|.|TRBJ2-1|TRBV7-6
CASSLAQVGEQFF
TGTGCCAGCAGCTTAGCGCAGGTTGGTGAGCAGTTCTTC
>.|.|TRBJ2-2|TRBV19
CASLDSSNTGELFF
TGTGCCAGCCTGGACAGCTCGAACACCGGGGAGCTGTTTTTT
>.|.|TRBJ1-6|TRBV27
CASSQLQGGNSPLHF
TGTGCCAGCAGCCAATTACAGGGAGGGAATTCACCCCTCCACTTT
>few|.|TRBJ1-1|TRBV29-1
CSVATGYGMNTEAFF
TGCAGCGTTGCAACCGGGTACGGAATGAACACTGAAGCTTTCTTT
>.|.|TRBJ1-2|TRBV11-2
CASSLDRRYGYTF
TGTGCCAGCAGCTTAGATAGGCGCTATGGCTACACCTTC
>.|.|TRBJ1-1|TRBV6-2/TRBV6-3
CASSRQARWKVRTEAFF
TGTGCCAGCAGTCGACAGGCCCGGTGGAAGGTGCGGACTGAAGCTTTCTTT
>.|.|TRBJ2-7|TRBV12-3/TRBV12-4
CASSEVLRTYEQYF
TGTGCCAGCAGTGAGGTCTTGAGGACCTACGAGCAGTACTTC
>once|.|TRBJ2-2|TRBV29-1
CSSQGNTGELFF
TGCAGTTCTCAGGGGAACACCGGGGAGCTGTTTTTT
>few|.|TRBJ1-1|TRBV5-1
CASSHRSGPNTEAFF
TGCGCCAGCAGCCACCGCAGCGGGCCGAACACTGAAGCTTTCTTT
>.|.|TRBJ2-3|TRBV29-1
CGVDGGYGDTQYF
TGCGGCGTTGACGGGGGCTACGGAGATACGCAGTATTTT
>.|TRBD1|TRBJ1-5|TRBV4-2
CASSQGTDRGNQPQHF
TGTGCCAGCAGCCAAGGGACAGACAGGGGGAATCAGCCCCAGCATTTT
>few|TRBD1|TRBJ1-2|TRBV20-1
CSARGFGGVRTGGDPTF
TGCAGTGCTAGAGGATTCGGTGGGGTCAGGACAGGGGGGGATCCCACCTTC
>.|.|TRBJ1-2|TRBV28
CASKFSGGGYTF
TGTGCCAGCAAGTTTTCGGGTGGCGGCTACACCTTC
>.|.|TRBJ2-1|TRBV21-1
CASSIREGRDEQFF
TGTGCCAGCAGTATAAGGGAGGGCCGGGATGAGCAGTTCTTC
>.|.|TRBJ2-5|TRBV10-2
CASSPEETQYF
TGCGCCAGCAGCCCGGAAGAGACCCAGTACTTC
>.|TRBD1|TRBJ2-7|TRBV2
CAAWDRDYEQYF
TGTGCCGCCTGGGACAGGGATTACGAGCAGTACTTC
>.|TRBD1|TRBJ2-7|TRBV11-2
CASSTLNWGQGGRSYEQYF
TGTGCCAGCAGTACCCTAAATTGGGGACAGGGGGGGAGGTCCTACGAGCAGTACTTC
>.|.|TRBJ2-6|TRBV7-2
CASSGAAFAGANVLTF
TGTGCCAGCAGCGGGGCAGCTTTCGCTGGGGCCAACGTCCTGACTTTC
>.|.|TRBJ2-2|TRBV5-1
CASSFVANTGELFF
TGCGCCAGCAGCTTTGTAGCGAACACCGGGGAGCTGTTTTTT
>few|TRBD2|TRBJ2-3|TRBV6-5
CASSPWGGGESDTQYF
TGTGCCAGCAGCCCTTGGGGCGGGGGAGAGTCAGATACGCAGTATTTT
>many|TRBD2|TRBJ2-1|TRBV29-1
CSVEDRSGRVF
TGCAGCGTTGAAGATCGGTCAGGGAGGGTCTTC
>.|.|TRBJ2-1|TRBV7-9
CASSEDSRRNEQFF
TGTGCCAGCAGCGAGGACTCTCGGCGGAATGAGCAGTTCTTC
>.|.|TRBJ2-1|TRBV7-2
CVSSLRAAHPVWQFF
TGTGTCAGCAGCTTAAGGGCGGCACACCCCGTCTGGCAGTTCTTC
>.|.|TRBJ2-7|TRBV12-3/TRBV12-4
CASSLAALPYPAPSYEQYF
TGTGCCAGCAGTTTAGCTGCCCTTCCCTACCCCGCGCCTTCCTACGAGCAGTACTTC
>.|.|TRBJ2-1|TRBV20-1
CSASSPSGDYNEQFF
TGCAGTGCCTCCTCCCCCAGCGGAGACTACAATGAGCAGTTCTTC
>.|.|TRBJ1-2|TRBV25-1
CASSGDNYYGYTF
TGTGCCAGCAGTGGGGACAACTACTATGGCTACACCTTC
>.|TRBD2|TRBJ2-1|TRBV20-1
CSALGVLAGINNEQFF
TGCAGTGCTCTGGGCGTACTAGCGGGAATCAACAATGAGCAGTTCTTC
>few|.|TRBJ2-7|TRBV21-1
CASILPRYFLYEQYF
TGTGCCAGCATCTTACCGCGGTACTTCCTCTACGAGCAGTACTTC
>.|.|TRBJ1-5|TRBV30
CAWSGVDQPQHF
TGTGCCTGGAGTGGCGTTGATCAGCCCCAGCATTTT
>few|.|TRBJ2-1|TRBV5-1
CASSWGNEQFF
TGCGCCAGCAGCTGGGGGAATGAGCAGTTCTTC
>few|TRBD2|TRBJ2-1|TRBV4-2
CASSQDERGGHEQFF
TGTGCCAGCAGCCAAGATGAGCGGGGGGGCCATGAGCAGTTCTTC
>.|TRBD1|TRBJ2-2|TRBV5-1
CASSGPGTANTGELFF
TGCGCCAGCAGCGGTCCCGGGACAGCGAACACCGGGGAGCTGTTTTTT
>few|.|TRBJ2-5|TRBV20-1
CSANPPGQYF
TGCAGTGCTAACCCTCCGGGCCAGTACTTC
>few|.|TRBJ1-2|TRBV15
CATSRVSDIYGYTF
TGTGCCACCAGCAGAGTATCAGACATCTATGGCTACACCTTC
>few|.|TRBJ2-6|TRBV5-1
CASSLEVTGANVLTF
TGCGCCAGCAGCTTGGAAGTAACCGGGGCCAACGTCCTGACTTTC
>.|TRBD1|TRBJ1-2|TRBV7-8
CASSSNRGRYGYTF
TGTGCCAGCAGCTCAAACAGGGGGCGGTATGGCTACACCTTC
>.|.|TRBJ2-1|TRBV23-1
CASSRQEQFF
TGCGCCAGCAGTCGACAGGAGCAGTTCTTC
>.|.|TRBJ2-2|TRBV28
CASSRSGNTGELFF
TGTGCCAGCAGCAGATCGGGGAACACCGGGGAGCTGTTTTTT
>few|TRBD1|TRBJ1-4|TRBV7-9
CASSFLTGVEKLFF
TGTGCCAGCAGCTTTTTAACAGGGGTTGAAAAACTGTTTTTT
>few|.|TRBJ2-1|TRBV29-1
CSVEAGGRWYNEQFF
TGCAGCGTTGAAGCCGGGGGTCGTTGGTACAATGAGCAGTTCTTC
>few|TRBD1|TRBJ2-7|TRBV6-2/TRBV6-3
CASSPQGGPYEQYF
TGTGCCAGCAGCCCACAGGGGGGACCCTACGAGCAGTACTTC
>few|TRBD1|TRBJ2-7|TRBV3-1
CASSPQTGSNEQYF
TGTGCCAGCAGCCCCCAGACAGGGTCCAACGAGCAGTACTTC
>many|.|TRBJ2-7|TRBV20-1
CSARESAYEQYF
TGCAGTGCTAGGGAATCGGCCTACGAGCAGTACTTC
>.|TRBD1|TRBJ2-7|TRBV29-1
CSVLRTGAVYEQYF
TGCAGCGTCCTTAGGACAGGAGCAGTCTACGAGCAGTACTTC
>.|TRBD1|TRBJ2-1|TRBV28
CASSWGTGGPDQFF
TGTGCCAGCAGTTGGGGGACAGGGGGTCCTGATCAGTTCTTC
>.|.|TRBJ1-1|TRBV4-1
CASSPISSILWMNTEAFF
TGCGCCAGCAGCCCCATCTCCTCTATTCTATGGATGAACACTGAAGCTTTCTTT
>many|.|TRBJ2-7|TRBV9
CASSVVGGPYEQYF
TGTGCCAGCAGCGTAGTCGGGGGGCCCTACGAGCAGTACTTC
>few|.|TRBJ2-2|TRBV12-3/TRBV12-4
CASRPGAGELFF
TGTGCCAGCAGACCGGGGGCCGGGGAGCTGTTTTTT
>.|TRBD2|TRBJ2-5|TRBV25-1
CASSPTTSGGETQYF
TGTGCCAGCAGTCCCACGACTAGCGGGGGAGAGACCCAGTACTTC
>few|.|TRBJ2-7|TRBV4-1
CASSQDGQGKQYF
TGCGCCAGCAGCCAAGATGGGCAGGGCAAGCAGTACTTC
>few|TRBD2|TRBJ2-1|TRBV7-2
CASSSLAGGVLF
TGTGCCAGCAGCTCGTTAGCGGGAGGAGTCCTCTTC
>few|.|TRBJ2-7|TRBV2
CASRALGTTYEQYF
TGTGCCAGCAGGGCTCTTGGGACAACCTACGAGCAGTACTTC